The next 3 T cell receptor beta chains were all read from a single sample in a study of tumor and adjacent non-tumor tissue in lung cancer (dated by TCRdb to 2017 to 2018). RNA was isolated from bulk, unsorted tissue, and RNA quality was assessed with a NanoDrop ND-1000 and an Agilent 2100. For the normal lung samples, distant non-tumor tissue was collected more than 3 cm away from the tumor edge. The receptor library was made with multiplex PCR. TCRdb shows the sequencer as Illumina HiSeq 2500. Following protocols modified from ARM-PCR, the researchers constructed TCRbeta libraries through three rounds of nested PCR with primers (Table S4). The raw public data were reprocessed by TCRdb itself: fastp quality trimming at Q25, MiXCR clonotype calling, in-frame beta chains only. Merged by CDR3 protein, the rows form single entries marked with the most common genes and DNA. Within this sample are more than 75,000 distinct CDR3 sequences, with 75% to 85% of them counted one time only. The ten largest clones represent roughly 29% of the sample.

The sequencing sample was made of distant non-tumor lung tissue. The receptor source for this set is a man aged 55-75 years with small cell lung cancer.

This clonotype showed up many times. V usage is TRBV14 and J usage is TRBJ2-5, with 11 bases fitting TRBD1. The CDR3 is 16 residues long. Germline V CDR1 and CDR2: SGHDN, FVKESK. The V segment lost 1 base and the J segment 5 bases; nucleotides outside the gene matches: 6. CDR3 protein: CASSQGRTGGWETQYF. Here the CDR3 DNA reads TGTGCCAGCAGCCAAGGCCGGACAGGGGGCTGGGAGACCCAGTACTTC.

On this clonotype itself: A junction boundary mismatches the germline segment, possibly from a read error. This chain joins TRBV4-1 and TRBJ1-1; D might be TRBD1 (5 bases). This CDR3 region has 15 residues. Germline-derived CDR1 and CDR2 are MGHRA and YSYEKL. CDR3 sequence (DNA): TGCGCCTGCAGTCAAGTTCCAGGGCATGGCACTGAAGCTTTCTTT. Amino acids: CACSQVPGHGTEAFF.

This chain joins TRBV29-1 and TRBJ2-5; D gene unclear. The CDR3 loop spans 14 amino acids. The V gene lost 5 bases and the J gene lost 4 bases, with 17 bases spanning the gap. Germline CDR1 and CDR2: SQVTM and ANQGSEA. Here the CDR3 reads CSVWEPGKGETQYF. The CDR3 DNA reads as TGCAGCGTTTGGGAACCCGGTAAGGGAGAGACCCAGTACTTC. The full variable domain, with the rest looked up from reference TRBV29-1 and TRBJ2-5, is SAVISQKPSRDICQRGTSLTIQCQVDSQVTMMFWYRQQPGQSLTLIATANQGSEATYESGFVIDKFPISRPNLTFSTLTVSNMSPEDSSIYLCSVWEPGKGETQYFGPGTRLLVL.